What follows are 10 T cell receptor beta chains derived from one specimen sequenced in a study of read filtering for tumor transcriptome and immune sequencing. The library was built from around 380 ng RNA with molecular barcoded adaptors for alpha/delta and beta/gamma chains. TCRdb independently ran MiXCR on the reads; one entry per CDR3 protein. The sample lists 100,000 to 150,000 distinct CDR3 sequences; roughly 13% were seen once. Sequencing was performed on a population of CD138-negative cells sorted from bone marrow. Receptors originate from a donor aged 40 or older with multiple myeloma.

This clonotype was observed many times. The V and J genes are TRBV7-3 and TRBJ2-1; 9 bases are a match to TRBD1. CDR1 and CDR2 from the germline V gene are SGHTA and FQGTGA. V lost 6 bases, J lost 11 bases, and 8 bases stayed unmatched. The CDR3 has 13 residues. Written as DNA, the CDR3 is TGTGCCAGCAGGTTTACAGGGGGCGTTAAGCAGTTCTTC. It yields the protein CASRFTGGVKQFF.

Comments on this clonotype: A much larger clonotype is one base distant, so this may be a read error. The gene calls are TRBV5-1 and TRBJ1-5, with D possibly TRBD1 on 5 matching bases. Germline CDR1 reads SGHRS; CDR2 reads YFSETQ. The CDR3 has 15 amino acids. Trimming shortened V by 4 bases and J by 2 bases, and 13 bases separated the two germline ends. CDR3 bases: TGCGCCAGCAGCCGATCCGGGGCGGGCAATCAGCCCCAGCATTTT. It codes for CASSRSGAGNQPQHF.

This clonotype has ten or more counts. The chain uses TRBV6-5 and TRBJ1-1; D is undetermined. The CDR3 is 14 residues long. Germline V CDR1 and CDR2: MNHEY, SVGAGI. Trimming took off 6 bases at V and 6 bases at J, with 17 bases between the two ends. CDR3 coding DNA: TGTGCCAGCAGCAACACTGGGGAAGGGTCTGAAGCTTTCTTT. Encoded protein: CASSNTGEGSEAFF.

For this clonotype: A much more abundant neighbour one base away suggests this may be a read error. The chain links TRBV28 to TRBJ2-4, with TRBD1 matching over 12 bases. The V segment lost 10 bases and the J segment 9 bases; nucleotides outside the gene matches: 13. The CDR3 is 15 residues long. The V gene's germline CDR1 is MDHEN and CDR2 SYDVKM. CDR3 amino acids: CATRSSGTGGGIQYF. The CDR3 nucleotides are TGTGCCACCAGATCCTCCGGGACAGGGGGCGGCATTCAGTACTTC.

Concerning this clonotype: This may stem from a read error, because a much larger clone lies one nucleotide away. V is TRBV28 and J is TRBJ2-2; 7 bases fit TRBD2. The length of the CDR3 is 17 residues. The junction had 9 bases not matched to a gene; V was cut back by 5 bases and J by 0 bases. Germline V gene data show CDR1 as MDHEN and CDR2 as SYDVKM. This CDR3 reads CASSGGRDGANTGELFF. The CDR3 DNA reads TGTGCCAGCAGTGGAGGGAGGGACGGGGCGAACACCGGGGAGCTGTTTTTT.

This clonotype was counted between two and nine times. The missing conserved phenylalanine or tryptophan at the end of this CDR3 makes a read error likely. The chain links TRBV7-9 to TRBJ2-2; TRBD1 or TRBD2 may be the D gene (5 bases each). Germline loops: CDR1 SEHNR, CDR2 FQNEAQ (reference sequence). Trimming removed 0 bases from V and 4 bases from J, with 9 bases in between. This CDR3 spans 15 amino acids. In DNA, the CDR3 is TGTGCCAGCAGCTTAGCAGGGGCGGGCACCGGGGAGCTGTTTTCT. The encoded protein is CASSLAGAGTGELFS.

With respect to this clonotype: A much larger clone lies one base from this, so it may be a read error. The CDR3 sequence: CASSDRSLNNEQCF. The CDR3 DNA sequence: TGTGCCAGCAGTGACAGGAGCCTAAACAATGAGCAGTGCTTC. The chain joins TRBV10-3 to TRBJ2-1; D perhaps matches TRBD1 (6 bases). This CDR3 has 14 residues. Per the germline V gene, CDR1 is ENHRY and CDR2 is SYGVKD.

This clonotype appeared many times. The V and J genes are TRBV19 and TRBJ2-2; 15 positions agree with TRBD2. V dropped 3 bases and J dropped 6; count of bases not matched to a gene: 5. The CDR3 is made up of 17 amino acids. Germline CDR1 LNHDA, CDR2 SQIVND (reference sequence). The CDR3: CASSILGLAGGAGELFF. For the CDR3, the DNA is TGTGCCAGTAGTATCCTGGGACTAGCGGGAGGTGCCGGGGAGCTGTTTTTT.

This clonotype has ten or more counts. This chain connects TRBV6-1 to TRBJ2-5, with a weak D call TRBD1 (5 bases). Germline CDR1 is MNHNS and CDR2 is SASEGT. V was clipped by 5 bases and J by 2 bases, with 12 bases between them. This CDR3 is built from 14 residues. DNA of the CDR3: TGTGCCAGCAGTTCAAGGGGATTTCAAGAGACCCAGTACTTC. Protein: CASSSRGFQETQYF.

The rearrangement links TRBV7-2 to TRBJ2-3; 16 positions match TRBD2. The CDR3 is 22 residues long. The germline CDR1 and CDR2 sequences are SGHTA and FQGNSA. V lost 4 bases to trimming and J lost 5 bases; unmatched junction nucleotides: 21. Written as DNA, the CDR3 is TGTGCCAGCAGCTCCCCGATTGATTATGGGACTAGCGGGGGGGCCTGGGGAGATACGCAGTATTTT. Translation: CASSSPIDYGTSGGAWGDTQYF.